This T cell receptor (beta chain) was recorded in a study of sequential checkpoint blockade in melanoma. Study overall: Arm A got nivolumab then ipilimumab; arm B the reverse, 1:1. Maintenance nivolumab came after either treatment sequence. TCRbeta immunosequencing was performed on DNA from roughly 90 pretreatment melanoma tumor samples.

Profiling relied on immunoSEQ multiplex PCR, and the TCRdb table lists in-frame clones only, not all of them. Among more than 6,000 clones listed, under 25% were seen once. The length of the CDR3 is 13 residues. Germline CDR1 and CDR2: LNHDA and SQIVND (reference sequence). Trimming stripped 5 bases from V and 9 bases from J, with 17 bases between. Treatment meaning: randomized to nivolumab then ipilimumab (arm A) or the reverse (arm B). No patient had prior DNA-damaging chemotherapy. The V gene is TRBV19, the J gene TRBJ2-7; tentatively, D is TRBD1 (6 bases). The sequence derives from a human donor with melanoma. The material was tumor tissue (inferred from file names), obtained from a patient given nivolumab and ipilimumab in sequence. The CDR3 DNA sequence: TGTGCCAGTAGTTCTGACCACAGGGAACCGCAGTACTTC. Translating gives CASSSDHREPQYF. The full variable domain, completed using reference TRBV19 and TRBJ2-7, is DGGITQSPKYLFRKEGQNVTLSCEQNLNHDAMYWYRQDPGQGLRLIYYSQIVNDFQKGDIAEGYSVSREKKESFPLTVTSAQKNPTAFYLCASSSDHREPQYFGPGTRLTVT.